The next 16 T cell receptor beta chains were all read from a single sample in a study of T cells in Graves' hyperthyroidism and ophthalmopathy. Researchers took RNA transcripts and amplified the TCR beta CDR3 regions from them. The TCR CDR3 first-round RT-PCR relied on the HTBI primer set. TCRdb processed the multiplex PCR reads anew with MiXCR; each CDR3 protein has one entry. The repertoire includes approximately 870,000 distinct CDR3 sequences, around 38% of them detected once, and 8% to 9% sits in the top ten. Material: blood. The source is a man aged 18 to 30 with Graves' hyperthyroidism.

The chain couples TRBV24-1 to TRBJ1-1; 8 bases are a match to TRBD1. The CDR3 contains 12 residues. Germline CDR1 reads KGHDR; CDR2 reads SFDVKD. V lost 4 bases, J lost 8 bases, and 2 bases stayed unmatched. Here the CDR3 DNA reads TGTGCCACCAGTGACCCAGGGGGCGAAGCTTTCTTT. Its protein is CATSDPGGEAFF.

This clonotype has at least ten counts. This chain uses TRBV7-9 with TRBJ1-1; D is ambiguous. Trimming took off 6 bases at V and 6 bases at J, with 11 bases between the two ends. Per the germline V gene, CDR1 is SEHNR and CDR2 is FQNEAQ (reference sequence). The CDR3 sequence is 12 residues long. CDR3 sequence reads: CASSLWDPEAFF. The CDR3 DNA reads TGTGCCAGCAGTCTATGGGATCCTGAAGCTTTCTTT. The full variable domain, with the rest looked up from reference TRBV7-9 and TRBJ1-1, is DTGVSQNPRHKITKRGQNVTFRCDPISEHNRLYWYRQTLGQGPEFLTYFQNEAQLEKSRLLSDRFSAERPKGSFSTLEIQRTEQGDSAMYLCASSLWDPEAFFGQGTRLTVV.

V and J are TRBV10-3 and TRBJ1-2; D is unresolved. The V gene's germline CDR1 is ENHRY and CDR2 SYGVKD. This CDR3 contains 13 residues. V lost 2 bases, J lost 4 bases, and 8 bases lay in between. For the CDR3, the DNA is TGTGCCATCAGTGAGGGGCGCTTCTATGGCTACACCTTC. This translates into CAISEGRFYGYTF.

V gene TRBV15 combines with J gene TRBJ2-5; D is unresolved. Germline lookup yields CDR1 LNHNV and CDR2 YYDKDF (reference sequence). Trimming removed 1 base from V and 0 bases from J, with 6 bases in between. The length of the CDR3 is 14 residues. In DNA form, the CDR3 reads TGTGCCACCAGCAGAGTGGGGTACCAAGAGACCCAGTACTTC. Its translation: CATSRVGYQETQYF.

As for this clonotype: A read error may explain this, as a much larger clone is one base away. The missing conserved phenylalanine or tryptophan at the end of this CDR3 makes a read error likely. This chain connects TRBV20-1 to TRBJ1-1; a possible D gene is TRBD1 (6 bases). Germline V gene sequence: CDR1 DFQATT, CDR2 SNEGSKA (reference sequence). Trimming removed 1 base at V and 1 base at J, with 10 bases between. The CDR3 totals 14 residues. The CDR3 sequence is CSARAAGANTEAFS. The CDR3 nucleotides are TGCAGTGCTAGAGCGGCGGGGGCGAACACTGAAGCTTTCTCT.

In its sample, this clonotype was seen once. This chain uses TRBV20-1 with TRBJ2-3; D is ambiguous. Germline V gene lookup returns CDR1 DFQATT and CDR2 SNEGSKA (reference sequence). The CDR3 sequence is 12 residues long. V lost 0 bases and J lost 4, with 5 bases in between. As DNA, the CDR3 is TGCAGTGCTAGAGACAGATCAGATACGCAGTATTTT. The encoded protein is CSARDRSDTQYF.

This clonotype was recorded many times. The CDR3 region has the DNA TGTGCCAGCAGCGAGCGGACAGGGAGTAACTATGGCTACACCTTC. This gives the protein CASSERTGSNYGYTF. The V and J genes are TRBV9 and TRBJ1-2, with TRBD1 matching over 8 bases. The CDR3 consists of 15 residues. V gave up 3 bases and J gave up 1 base; unmatched junction bases: 5. The germline V gene encodes CDR1 SGDLS and CDR2 YYNGEE. The variable domain in full, completed from reference TRBV9 and TRBJ1-2, reads DSGVTQTPKHLITATGQRVTLRCSPRSGDLSVYWYQQSLDQGLQFLIQYYNGEERAKGNILERFSAQQFPDLHSELNLSSLELGDSALYFCASSERTGSNYGYTFGSGTRLTVV.

The CDR3 spells CASSFDGGRETQYF. DNA for the CDR3: TGCGCCAGCAGTTTCGATGGAGGTAGAGAGACCCAGTACTTC. V and J are TRBV5-1 and TRBJ2-5; D possibly corresponds to TRBD2 (5 bases). Germline V gene sequence: CDR1 SGHRS, CDR2 YFSETQ. The CDR3 sequence is 14 residues long. Trimming left V 5 bases short and J 4 bases short, with 15 bases between.

The chain joins TRBV2 to TRBJ2-7; 12 bases fit TRBD2. The V gene end was trimmed by 6 bases and the J gene end by 5 bases; junction bases not matched to a gene: 8. CDR1 and CDR2 (germline): SNHLY, FYNNEI. This CDR3 is built from 15 residues. CDR3 in DNA: TGTGCCAGCAGCTCTCTAGCGGGAGGGCCCGACGAGCAGTACTTC. It codes for CASSSLAGGPDEQYF.

The table lists this clonotype with a few counts. V is TRBV6-5 and J is TRBJ1-2, with D perhaps TRBD1 (6 bases). V was shortened by 2 bases and J by 9 bases, with 19 bases between the two germline ends. CDR3 size: 15 residues. Germline CDR1 and CDR2: MNHEY and SVGAGI. The CDR3 DNA is TGTGCCAGCAGTTACCATCCCGGGACACCCACGAGCTACACCTTC. Translation: CASSYHPGTPTSYTF.

There are a few counts of this clonotype. The chain uses TRBV5-4 and TRBJ1-2; TRBD1 matches at 11 bases. Trimming removed 3 bases from V and 4 bases from J; junction bases left unmatched: 8. The germline V gene encodes CDR1 SGHNT and CDR2 YYREEE (reference sequence). The CDR3 covers 16 residues. CDR3 protein: CASSSRRDRGIYGYTF. CDR3 bases: TGTGCCAGCAGCTCCCGCCGGGACAGGGGGATCTATGGCTACACCTTC.

This clonotype has ten or more counts. The chain joins TRBV20-1 to TRBJ1-1; 7 bases align to TRBD1. There are 13 residues in the CDR3. V lost 0 bases to trimming and J lost 4 bases; unmatched junction nucleotides: 2. Germline values: CDR1 DFQATT, CDR2 SNEGSKA (reference sequence). The CDR3 DNA reads TGCAGTGCTAGAGATCCAGGGGGCACTGAAGCTTTCTTT. It is translated as CSARDPGGTEAFF.

This chain uses TRBV6-5 with TRBJ1-6, with 7 bases aligning to TRBD1. Looked up from germline, CDR1 is MNHEY and CDR2 is SVGAGI. The CDR3 contains 13 residues. V lost 8 bases, J lost 6 bases, and 4 bases stayed unmatched. The CDR3 coding sequence is TGTGCCAGCTTCGACAGGGCTAATTCACCCCTCCACTTT. Translating it yields CASFDRANSPLHF.

This chain connects TRBV12-3 or TRBV12-4 to TRBJ1-1; 7 bases fit TRBD1. The trim removed 5 bases at V and 6 bases at J, leaving 9 bases unmatched. The CDR3 is 14 residues long. The CDR3: CASSRGTEGSEAFF. In nucleotides, the CDR3 is TGTGCCAGCAGTCGAGGGACAGAGGGCTCTGAAGCTTTCTTT.

The V call is TRBV4-3, the J call TRBJ1-4; TRBD1 is a possible D gene (6 bases). The CDR3 sequence is 16 residues long. V gave up 4 bases and J gave up 0 bases, with 12 bases separating them. Germline V gives CDR1 LGHNA, CDR2 YSLEER. CDR3 residues: CASSPLDSATNEKLFF. In nucleotides, the CDR3 is TGCGCCAGCAGCCCCCTGGACAGTGCAACTAATGAAAAACTGTTTTTT.

This clonotype was seen repeatedly, ten times or more. This chain joins TRBV15 and TRBJ1-2; D is unresolved. Looked up from germline, CDR1 is LNHNV and CDR2 is YYDKDF (reference sequence). The CDR3 totals 14 residues. Trimming stripped 1 base from V and 2 bases from J, with 8 bases between. The CDR3, as DNA: TGTGCCACCAGCAGAGTGGCAGAAAACTATGGCTACACCTTC. It yields the protein CATSRVAENYGYTF.